This T cell receptor beta chain was observed in a study of cytomegalovirus exposure and HLA in healthy donors. A word on this clone: As yet, its antigen is unknown.

Whole-study findings and limits: A few chains linked to CMV were shown in vitro to be specific for CMV antigens. Later genetic work tied a missense DCLRE1C variant to beta-chain V and J trimming. Previously analyzed data showed that most TCR beta V segments were productive at a frequency of about 87% or about 30%.

60 Vbeta and 13 Jbeta primers were used in PCR. Clones were sequenced by immunoSEQ multiplex PCR, and TCRdb holds only the in-frame ones, with some missing. The sample lists over 90,000 clones; around 80% were seen once. The CDR3 contains 16 residues. The V segment lost 4 bases and the J segment 1 base; nucleotides outside the gene matches: 4. Germline lookup yields CDR1 SNHLY and CDR2 FYNNEI. The clonotype originates from a man between 40 and 49 years old in good health and CMV-seropositive. V gene TRBV2 combines with J gene TRBJ2-2; TRBD2 matches at 9 bases. Sequencing was carried out using PBMCs. In DNA, the CDR3 is TGTGCCAGCAGTGGAATTAGCGGGAGGAACACCGGGGAGCTGTTTTTT. It specifies CASSGISGRNTGELFF.